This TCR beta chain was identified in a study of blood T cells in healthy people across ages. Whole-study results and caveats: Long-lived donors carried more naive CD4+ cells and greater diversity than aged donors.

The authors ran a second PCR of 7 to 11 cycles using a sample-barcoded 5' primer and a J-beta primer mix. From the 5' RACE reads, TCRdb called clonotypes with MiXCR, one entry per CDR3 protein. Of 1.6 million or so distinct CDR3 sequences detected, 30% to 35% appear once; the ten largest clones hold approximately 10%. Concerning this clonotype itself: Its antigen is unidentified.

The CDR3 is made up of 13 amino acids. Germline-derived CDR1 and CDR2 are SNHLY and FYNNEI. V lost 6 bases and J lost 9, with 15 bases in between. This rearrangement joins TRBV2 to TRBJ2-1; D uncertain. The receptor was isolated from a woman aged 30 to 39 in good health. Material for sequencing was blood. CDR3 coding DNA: TGTGCCAGCAGGGCTGGCCTGTGGGGTGAGCAGTTCTTC. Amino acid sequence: CASRAGLWGEQFF. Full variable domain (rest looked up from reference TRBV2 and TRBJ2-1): EPEVTQTPSHQVTQMGQEVILRCVPISNHLYFYWYRQILGQKVEFLVSFYNNEISEKSEIFDDQFSVERPDGSNFTLKIRSTKLEDSAMYFCASRAGLWGEQFFGPGTRLTVL.